This T cell receptor (beta chain) was recorded in a study of T cell changes during pregnancy in multiple sclerosis. Germline V gives CDR1 SEHNR, CDR2 FQNEAQ (reference sequence). The CDR3 loop spans 16 amino acids. With V trimmed by 4 bases and J by 3 bases, 9 bases remained unmatched. Generated by immunoSEQ multiplex PCR, the TCRdb table keeps only in-frame clones and is missing some. The sample has some 97,000 clones; approximately 90% are singletons. The clonotype was recovered from a female donor with multiple sclerosis, enrolled in a pregnancy study. The rearrangement joins TRBV7-9 to TRBJ1-1; the match to TRBD1 covers 9 bases. This specimen consisted of peripheral blood, obtained in the second trimester of pregnancy. The CDR3 DNA follows: TGTGCCAGCAGCTCTTACTCCGGGACAGGGTACACTGAAGCTTTCTTT. This encodes CASSSYSGTGYTEAFF. Full variable domain (missing parts from reference TRBV7-9 and TRBJ1-1): DTGVSQNPRHKITKRGQNVTFRCDPISEHNRLYWYRQTLGQGPEFLTYFQNEAQLEKSRLLSDRFSAERPKGSFSTLEIQRTEQGDSAMYLCASSSYSGTGYTEAFFGQGTRLTVV.